Reported below is one TCR beta chain. The data originate from a study of blood T cell repertoires in COVID-19. Study-wide context: Samples taken during acute and convalescent COVID-19 were collected in the United States, Italy and Spain. T cells, B-cell-depleted T cells, or PBMCs supplied cDNA or gDNA.

In the original workflow: Reference gene primer amplification yielded estimated nucleated cell counts. Clones were sequenced by immunoSEQ multiplex PCR, and TCRdb holds only the in-frame ones, with some missing. From that table come the V and J calls and clone size; the DNA was used to work out D and trimming. The sample shows about 250,000 clones, almost 90% of them seen only once. V was shortened by 0 bases and J by 0 bases, with 18 bases between the two germline ends. CDR1 SGHRS and CDR2 YFSETQ come from the germline V gene. This CDR3 contains 18 residues. Sequenced input: peripheral blood. The receptor's source is a man aged 80 or over with acute or convalescent COVID-19. The chain has TRBV5-1 and TRBJ1-2; D is undetermined. DNA for the CDR3: TGCGCCAGCAGCTTGGCTGCGGGGTGGAGTCTGACTAACTATGGCTACACCTTC. Amino acids: CASSLAAGWSLTNYGYTF.